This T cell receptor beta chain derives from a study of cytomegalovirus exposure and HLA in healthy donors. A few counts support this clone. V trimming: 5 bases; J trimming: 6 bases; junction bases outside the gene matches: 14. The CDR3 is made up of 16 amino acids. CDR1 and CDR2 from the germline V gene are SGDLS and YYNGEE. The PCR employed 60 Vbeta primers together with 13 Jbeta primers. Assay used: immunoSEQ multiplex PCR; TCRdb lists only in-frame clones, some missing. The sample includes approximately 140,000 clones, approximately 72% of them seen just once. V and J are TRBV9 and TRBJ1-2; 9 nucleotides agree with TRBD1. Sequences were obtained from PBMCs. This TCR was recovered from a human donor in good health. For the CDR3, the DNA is TGTGCCAGCAGTCCGGACTACACCGGGACAGGGCATGGCTACACCTTC. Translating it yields CASSPDYTGTGHGYTF.